This entry features one TCR beta chain sequence. Which antigen it targets is not known. No base-level quality is on record; no much larger clone is a single base apart. The CDR3 contains 17 residues, cysteine and phenylalanine counted. Of all the DNA, just the CDR3 is kept, 51 bases in frame from base 1. Clipping removes 3 bases from V and 0 bases from J, with 11 as the unmatched junction base count. CDR1 SGHNT and CDR2 YYREEE are derived from the germline V gene (reference sequence). Libraries were constructed by the immunoSEQ multiplex PCR assay. Not all clones reach the TCRdb copy of this immuneACCESS table, which keeps in-frame sequences only. Checked studies attribute under half of the gap to unresolved V genes and leave the rest unexplained. The sample records under 95,000 clones, approximately 90% of which are singletons. The ten largest clones add up to around 0.9% of the sample. These data belong to a study of control samples from healthy donors and cancer patients (dated by TCRdb to the early 2020s).

The TCR comes from a woman younger than 45 in good health. The receptor chain draws on TRBV5-4 and TRBJ2-7, and 8 junctional nucleotides match TRBD1. Specimen: blood. The CDR3 reads CASSWAPGQDTSYEQYF. The nucleotide sequence is given as TGTGCCAGCAGCTGGGCGCCGGGACAGGACACCTCCTACGAGCAGTACTTC.